The clone carrying this TCR beta chain was picked up a small number of times. What it binds is not known. TCRdb fed the reads into MiXCR, producing one record per CDR3 protein. This sample carries hundreds of thousands of distinct CDR3 sequences, 30% to 40% of them seen once, and the ten largest clones take about a sixth. This entry is derived from a study of T cell repertoires in cytomegalovirus infection. Sequencing used cultured PBMCs, obtained from culture after CMV antigen stimulation. The sequence was obtained from a human donor in good health (CMV status not recorded). Some clones in this sample may be carry-over from other donors' samples.

The CDR3 spells CSARDRGTGGLDQPQHF. The CDR3 DNA reads TGCAGTGCTAGAGATCGGGGGACAGGGGGCTTGGATCAGCCCCAGCATTTT. The V and J genes are TRBV20-1 and TRBJ1-5, with TRBD1 matching over 12 bases. Germline CDR1 is DFQATT and CDR2 is SNEGSKA (reference sequence). J gave up 5 bases and V 0 bases, and 8 bases lay outside the gene matches. The length of the CDR3 is 17 residues.